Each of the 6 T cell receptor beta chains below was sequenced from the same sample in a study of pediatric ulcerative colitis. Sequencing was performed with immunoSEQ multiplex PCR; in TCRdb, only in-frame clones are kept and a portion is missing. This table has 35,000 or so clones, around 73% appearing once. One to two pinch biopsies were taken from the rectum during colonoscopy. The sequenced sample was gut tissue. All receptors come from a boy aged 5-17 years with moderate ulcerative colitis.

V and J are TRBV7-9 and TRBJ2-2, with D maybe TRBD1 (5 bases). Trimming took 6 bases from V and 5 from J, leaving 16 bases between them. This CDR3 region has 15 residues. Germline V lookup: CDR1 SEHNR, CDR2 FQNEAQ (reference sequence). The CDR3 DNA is TGTGCCAGCAGTGGCGTCCTAGGGGCTACCGGGGAGCTGTTTTTT. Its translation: CASSGVLGATGELFF.

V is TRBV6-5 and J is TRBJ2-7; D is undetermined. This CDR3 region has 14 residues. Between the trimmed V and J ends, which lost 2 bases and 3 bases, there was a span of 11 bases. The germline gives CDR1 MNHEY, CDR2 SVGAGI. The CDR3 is CASSYRRHFYEQYF. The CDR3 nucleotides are TGTGCCAGCAGTTACAGGCGACACTTCTACGAGCAGTACTTC.

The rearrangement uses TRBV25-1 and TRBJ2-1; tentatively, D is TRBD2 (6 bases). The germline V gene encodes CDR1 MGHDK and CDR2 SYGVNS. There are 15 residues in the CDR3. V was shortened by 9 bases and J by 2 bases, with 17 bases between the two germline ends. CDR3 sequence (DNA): TGTGCCAGGCAACCGCGGGGACGAACCTACAATGAGCAGTTCTTC. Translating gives CARQPRGRTYNEQFF.

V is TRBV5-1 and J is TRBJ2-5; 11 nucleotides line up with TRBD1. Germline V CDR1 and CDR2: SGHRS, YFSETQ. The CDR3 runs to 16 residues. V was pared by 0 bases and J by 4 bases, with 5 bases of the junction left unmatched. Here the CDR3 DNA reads TGCGCCAGCAGCTTGGCGGGACAGGGGGTATTAGAGACCCAGTACTTC. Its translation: CASSLAGQGVLETQYF.

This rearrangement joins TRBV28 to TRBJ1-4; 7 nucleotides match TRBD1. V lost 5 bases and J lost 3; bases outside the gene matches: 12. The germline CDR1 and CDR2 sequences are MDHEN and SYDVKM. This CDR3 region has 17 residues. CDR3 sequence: CASSPSWRGRANEKLFF. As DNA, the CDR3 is TGTGCCAGCAGTCCCTCGTGGAGGGGGCGAGCTAATGAAAAACTGTTTTTT.

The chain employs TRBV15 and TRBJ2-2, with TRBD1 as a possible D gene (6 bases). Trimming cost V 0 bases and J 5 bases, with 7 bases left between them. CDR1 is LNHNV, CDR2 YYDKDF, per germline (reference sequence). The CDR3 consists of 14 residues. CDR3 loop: CATSRDQGTGELFF. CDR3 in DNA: TGTGCCACCAGCAGAGATCAGGGGACCGGGGAGCTGTTTTTT.